Reported below is one TCR beta chain. The data derive from a study of metastatic and nonmetastatic thyroid tumors. Whole-study context: A comparison of repertoires was made across blood and tumor or nodule tissue from malignant and benign thyroid patients.

Prior to thyroid surgery, none of the patients had received any treatment. TCRdb used MiXCR to call clones anew from the PCR reads. The table includes about 4,700 clones, 20% to 25% detected once. The CDR3 runs 16 residues. CDR1 MGHRA and CDR2 YSYEKL come from the germline V gene. The V segment lost 2 bases and the J segment 6 bases; nucleotides outside the gene matches: 7. V usage is TRBV4-1 and J usage is TRBJ1-2, with 12 bases matching TRBD1. The sequenced material came from tumor tissue. The TCR originated in a male donor with papillary thyroid cancer or a benign thyroid nodule (not recorded which). Some clones in this sample may be carry-over from other donors' samples. The CDR3, as DNA: TGCGCCAGCAGCCAAATCGGGACAGGGGGCAAGGATGGCTACACCTTC. It specifies CASSQIGTGGKDGYTF.